The rows below give T cell receptor beta chains drawn from one sample of a study of post-analysis software for immune sequencing data. TCRdb re-called the PCR reads through MiXCR, storing one row per CDR3 protein. This table holds about 540,000 distinct CDR3 sequences, around 34% found once. The sample consisted of blood. The receptors here all came from a girl aged 2-17 years with multiple sclerosis. Each CDR3 is given with its conserved first and last residue. Fields, in order: D gene, clone size, J gene, V gene, CDR3 protein, CDR3 DNA. D genes are given only for firm matches. Clone size is stated in some rows and not others, as once, few, many or a class when expanded.

TRBD1	few	TRBJ1-4	TRBV3-1	CASRSTGRDEKLFF	TGTGCCAGCAGATCGACAGGGAGAGATGAAAAACTGTTTTTT
TRBD1	NA	TRBJ2-1	TRBV6-5	CASIPGQGYNEQFF	TGTGCCAGCATTCCGGGACAGGGATACAATGAGCAGTTCTTC
TRBD2	NA	TRBJ2-7	TRBV19	CASSILAGDSSYEQYF	TGTGCCAGTAGTATTCTAGCGGGGGATTCCTCCTACGAGCAGTACTTC
NA	NA	TRBJ2-5	TRBV25-1	CASSDVRLPRETQYF	TGTGCCAGCAGTGACGTCAGGCTCCCGAGGGAGACCCAGTACTTC
TRBD1	NA	TRBJ2-7	TRBV5-1	CASSFVAGGPLYEQYF	TGCGCCAGCAGCTTCGTTGCAGGGGGCCCCCTCTACGAGCAGTACTTC
TRBD1	NA	TRBJ2-7	TRBV10-3	CAISTGTGFTYF	TGTGCCATCAGTACCGGGACAGGGTTTACGTACTTC
NA	few	TRBJ1-1	TRBV20-1	CSARAMNTEAFF	TGCAGTGCGCGGGCAATGAACACTGAAGCTTTCTTT
NA	NA	TRBJ1-2	TRBV5-1	CASSLGQGGYTF	TGCGCCAGCAGCTTGGGTCAGGGTGGCTACACCTTC
NA	NA	TRBJ2-3	TRBV12-3/TRBV12-4	CASSPMGADMQYF	TGTGCCAGCAGCCCTATGGGAGCAGATATGCAGTATTTT
TRBD2	NA	TRBJ2-3	TRBV7-2	CASSRYLPGLRENADTQYF	TGTGCCAGCAGCCGCTATCTCCCGGGACTAAGAGAAAACGCAGATACGCAGTATTTT
NA	few	TRBJ2-7	TRBV5-1	CASRQGGPYEQYF	TGCGCCAGCAGGCAGGGCGGACCCTACGAGCAGTACTTC
NA	many	TRBJ2-1	TRBV5-1	CASSGRGEQFF	TGCGCCAGCAGTGGCCGGGGAGAGCAGTTCTTC
NA	NA	TRBJ2-7	TRBV5-6	CASSTRTAVYEQYF	TGTGCCAGCAGCACACGGACAGCGGTCTACGAGCAGTACTTC
TRBD1	few	TRBJ1-4	TRBV7-9	CASRTGVNEKLFF	TGTGCCAGCAGAACAGGGGTTAATGAAAAACTGTTTTTT
NA	NA	TRBJ1-5	TRBV4-1	CASSRQPGDSNQPQHF	TGCGCCAGCAGCCGCCAACCGGGGGATAGCAATCAGCCCCAGCATTTT
NA	NA	TRBJ1-4	TRBV20-1	CSASLDTEKLFF	TGCAGTGCTAGTCTGGACACTGAAAAACTGTTTTTT
TRBD1	NA	TRBJ2-7	TRBV10-1	CASSGYGQGTNEQYF	TGCGCCAGCAGTGGGTATGGACAGGGGACGAATGAGCAGTACTTC
TRBD2	few	TRBJ2-1	TRBV6-8	CASHRGLAGSYNEQFF	TGTGCTTCTCATAGGGGACTAGCGGGGTCCTACAATGAGCAGTTCTTC
NA	NA	TRBJ1-1	TRBV20-1	CSALTGTNTEAFF	TGCAGTGCTCTGACAGGAACAAACACTGAAGCTTTCTTT
NA	NA	TRBJ2-1	TRBV7-3	CASSHDRDEQFF	TGTGCCAGCAGCCACGACCGTGATGAGCAGTTCTTC
NA	NA	TRBJ1-1	TRBV29-1	CSVGPAGPTEAFF	TGCAGCGTTGGCCCGGCGGGCCCCACTGAAGCTTTCTTT
TRBD1	NA	TRBJ2-7	TRBV5-1	CASSWGDREDYEQYF	TGCGCCAGCAGCTGGGGGGACAGGGAAGACTACGAGCAGTACTTC
NA	NA	TRBJ2-5	TRBV12-3/TRBV12-4	CASSLGRLIQETQYF	TGTGCCAGCAGTTTAGGAAGACTCATCCAAGAGACCCAGTACTTC
NA	NA	TRBJ1-6	TRBV7-7	CASSLILGSPLHF	TGTGCCAGCAGCTTAATTTTAGGATCACCCCTCCACTTT
TRBD1	few	TRBJ1-2	TRBV7-9	CASSSGQGVNYGYTF	TGTGCCAGCAGCTCCGGACAGGGGGTTAACTATGGCTACACCTTC
TRBD2	few	TRBJ2-5	TRBV5-1	CASSLDPSGVEAQYF	TGCGCCAGCAGCTTGGATCCTAGCGGGGTTGAGGCCCAGTACTTC
NA	NA	TRBJ2-3	TRBV10-3	CAIRDTETDTQYF	TGTGCCATCAGGGATACGGAAACAGATACGCAGTATTTT
NA	NA	TRBJ2-2	TRBV10-2	CASSEWRGGNTGELFF	TGCGCCAGCAGTGAGTGGAGGGGCGGAAATACCGGGGAGCTGTTTTTT
TRBD1	NA	TRBJ2-7	TRBV14	CASSTDRWPYEQYF	TGTGCCAGCAGCACGGACAGGTGGCCCTACGAGCAGTACTTC
TRBD1	NA	TRBJ2-2	TRBV5-4	CASRRDRGVTGELFF	TGTGCCAGCAGACGGGACAGGGGTGTCACCGGGGAGCTGTTTTTT
TRBD2	few	TRBJ2-5	TRBV7-2	CASSLGGLAGETQYF	TGTGCCAGCAGCTTGGGGGGGTTAGCAGGGGAGACCCAGTACTTC
NA	few	TRBJ1-1	TRBV9	CASSAHGGAAEAFF	TGTGCCAGCAGCGCCCACGGAGGGGCCGCTGAAGCTTTCTTT
TRBD1	few	TRBJ2-7	TRBV9	CASSVAGGTGEYEQYF	TGTGCCAGCAGCGTAGCTGGGGGGACAGGGGAGTACGAGCAGTACTTC